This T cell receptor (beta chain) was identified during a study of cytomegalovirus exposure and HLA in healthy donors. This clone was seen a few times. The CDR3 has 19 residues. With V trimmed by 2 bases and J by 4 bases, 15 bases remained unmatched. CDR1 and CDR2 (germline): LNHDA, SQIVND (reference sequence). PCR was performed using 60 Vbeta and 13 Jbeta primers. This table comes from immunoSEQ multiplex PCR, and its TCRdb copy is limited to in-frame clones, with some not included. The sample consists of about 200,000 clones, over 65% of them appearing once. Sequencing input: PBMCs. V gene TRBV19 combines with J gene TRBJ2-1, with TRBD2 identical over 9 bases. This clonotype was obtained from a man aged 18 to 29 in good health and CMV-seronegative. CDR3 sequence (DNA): TGTGCCAGTAGTATAAGTTCGGTTGCGGGAGGGTTTGGGTACAATGAGCAGTTCTTC. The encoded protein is CASSISSVAGGFGYNEQFF.